This T cell receptor (beta chain) comes out of a study of T cells expressing NK-cell markers. TCRdb processed the 5' RACE reads again and assigns one entry to each CDR3 protein, with no DNA. In total, the table holds 150,000 or so distinct CDR3 sequences. Germline values: CDR1 SEHNR, CDR2 FQNEAQ (reference sequence). The CDR3 is 16 amino acids. Notes on this clonotype: Its target is not known.

Regarding the study as a whole: A handful of donors had dominant NKG2C+ clonotypes that comprised roughly 1.0-7.0% of their CD8+ T cells.

The sequence was collected from a woman between 18 and 70 years old in good health. Sequenced: blood T cells: a sorted CD56 or NKG2C T cell subset, CD4+ or CD8+ T cells, or bulk PBMC T cells (not recorded which). This chain links TRBV7-9 with TRBJ2-1; the TCRdb D gene call, TRBD1, has no DNA to confirm it. The CDR3 protein is CASSLAVNRGPDEQFF.